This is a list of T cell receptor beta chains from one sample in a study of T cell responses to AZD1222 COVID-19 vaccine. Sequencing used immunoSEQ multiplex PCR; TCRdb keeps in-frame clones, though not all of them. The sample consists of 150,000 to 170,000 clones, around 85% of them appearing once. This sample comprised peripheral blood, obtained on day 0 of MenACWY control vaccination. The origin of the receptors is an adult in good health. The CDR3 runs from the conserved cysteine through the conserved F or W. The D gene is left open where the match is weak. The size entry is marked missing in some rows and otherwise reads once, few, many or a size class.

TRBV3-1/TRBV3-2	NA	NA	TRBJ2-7	TGTGCCAGCAGCCAAGATCTGGGGGACTACGAGCAGTACTTC	CASSQDLGDYEQYF
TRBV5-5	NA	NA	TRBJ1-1	TGTGCCAGCAGCTGGGGTAAGAACACTGAAGCTTTCTTT	CASSWGKNTEAFF
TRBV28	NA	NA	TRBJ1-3	TGTGCCAGCAGTTCCACACCCAGCTCTGGAAACACCATATATTTT	CASSSTPSSGNTIYF
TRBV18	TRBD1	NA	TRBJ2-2	TGTGCCAGCTCACCACCGTCGGCAGGGGGCACCGGGGAGCTGTTTTTT	CASSPPSAGGTGELFF
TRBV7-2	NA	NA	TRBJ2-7	TGTGCCAGCAGCCGCCGACAGGCATTTGGCTACGAGCAGTACTTC	CASSRRQAFGYEQYF
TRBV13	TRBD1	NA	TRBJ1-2	TGTGCCAGCAGCTTAAATCTCCAGGGGGATGGCTATGGCTACACCTTC	CASSLNLQGDGYGYTF
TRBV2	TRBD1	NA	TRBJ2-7	TGTGCCAGCATCTTGACAGGGGGAACGGAGCAGTACTTC	CASILTGGTEQYF
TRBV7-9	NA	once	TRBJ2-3	TGTGCCAGCAGCTTGGCAGGGGCCGATACGCAGTATTTT	CASSLAGADTQYF
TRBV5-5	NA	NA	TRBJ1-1	TGTGCCAGCAGCGCGAACCCGGTGAACACTGAAGCTTTCTTT	CASSANPVNTEAFF
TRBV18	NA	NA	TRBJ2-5	TGTGCCAGCTCAAGAAGACTAGGACAAGAGACCCAGTACTTC	CASSRRLGQETQYF
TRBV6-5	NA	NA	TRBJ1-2	TGTGCCAGCAGTTCAAGCCCAGTCCAAATCTATGGCTACACCTTC	CASSSSPVQIYGYTF
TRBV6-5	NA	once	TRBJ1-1	TGTGCCAGCAGCCTTAAACGATCAAATGAAGCTTTCTTT	CASSLKRSNEAFF
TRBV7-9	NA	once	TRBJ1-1	TGTGCCAGCAGCTTAAGCAGCACTGAAGCTTTCTTT	CASSLSSTEAFF
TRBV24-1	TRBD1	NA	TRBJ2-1	TGTGCCACCAGTGATTCCCCCGGACAGGCTGAGCAGTTCTTC	CATSDSPGQAEQFF
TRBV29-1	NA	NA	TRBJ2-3	TGCAGCGTTGGCGGGTGGGGGGATACGCAGTATTTT	CSVGGWGDTQYF
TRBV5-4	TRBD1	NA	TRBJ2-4	TGTGCCAGCAGCTTGGCCGGGACAGGGGCCTCTCGGTACTTC	CASSLAGTGASRYF
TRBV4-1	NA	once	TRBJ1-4	TGCGCCAGCAGCCAAGGAAGGGGGACCACTAATGAAAAACTGTTTTTT	CASSQGRGTTNEKLFF
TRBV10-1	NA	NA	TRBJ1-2	TGCGCCAGCAGCAAGGGCCTGCCCTCCGGCTACACCTTC	CASSKGLPSGYTF
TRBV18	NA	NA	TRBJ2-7	TGTGCCAGCTCACCACTTCCCCAAACGGGAGAAGCCGAGCAGTACTTC	CASSPLPQTGEAEQYF
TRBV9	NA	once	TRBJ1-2	TGTGCCAGCAGCGTAGGGAGGGCAGGGGATCTTGATTTCACCTTC	CASSVGRAGDLDFTF
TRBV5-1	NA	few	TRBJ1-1	TGCGCCAGCAGCTTGGGACGGGGGAGTCTGAACACTGAAGCTTTCTTT	CASSLGRGSLNTEAFF
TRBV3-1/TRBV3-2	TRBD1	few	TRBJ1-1	TGTGCCAGCAGCCAGGGGACAGGGGGCACTGAAGCTTTCTTT	CASSQGTGGTEAFF
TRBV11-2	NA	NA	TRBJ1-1	TGTGCCAGCAGCTCCCGGGGAACCATGAACACTGAAGCTTTCTTT	CASSSRGTMNTEAFF
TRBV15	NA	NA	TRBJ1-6	TGTGCCACCAGCAGAGATAAGGGGTCCTATAATTCACCCCTCCACTTT	CATSRDKGSYNSPLHF
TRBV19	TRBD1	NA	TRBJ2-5	TGTGCCAGTAGGTCGCGGACAGGCTGGGGCCAAGAGACCCAGTACTTC	CASRSRTGWGQETQYF
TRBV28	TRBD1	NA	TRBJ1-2	TGTGCCATCACCGGACAGGCGGACCACTATGGCTACACCTTC	CAITGQADHYGYTF
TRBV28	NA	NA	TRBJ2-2	TGTGCCAGCAGTTTACAGGGGCAGAACACCGGGGAGCTGTTTTTT	CASSLQGQNTGELFF
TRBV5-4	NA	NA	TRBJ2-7	TGTGCCAGCAGCTCGCCGAGGGGGGTCGGGGCGGTCGAGCAGTACTTC	CASSSPRGVGAVEQYF
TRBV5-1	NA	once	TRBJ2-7	TGCGCCAGCAGCTTAGGACGGCAGGGGGGACGATACGAGCAGTACTTC	CASSLGRQGGRYEQYF
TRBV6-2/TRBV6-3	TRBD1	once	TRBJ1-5	TGTGCCAGCAGTTGGGGACAGGGCAATCAGCCCCAGCATTTT	CASSWGQGNQPQHF
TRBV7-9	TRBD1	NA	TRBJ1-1	TGTGCCAGCAGCCCAGGGGGCAACACTGAAGCTTTCTTT	CASSPGGNTEAFF
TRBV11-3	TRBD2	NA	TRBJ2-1	TGTGCCAGCAGCTCGAATCCTAGCGGCCCGAGCAATGAGCAGTTCTTC	CASSSNPSGPSNEQFF
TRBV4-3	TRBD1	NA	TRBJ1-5	TGCGCCAGCAGCCAAGGTACAGGGGCCTACAATCAGCCCCAGCATTTT	CASSQGTGAYNQPQHF
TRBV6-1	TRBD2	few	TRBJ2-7	TGTGCCAGCAGTGAGGGGCGGGGGGAGACCTACGAGCAGTACTTC	CASSEGRGETYEQYF
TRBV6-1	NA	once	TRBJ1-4	TGTGCCAGCAGTGAAGCTGACAGGCCCAATGAAAAACTGTTTTTT	CASSEADRPNEKLFF
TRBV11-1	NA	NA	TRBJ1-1	TGTGCCAGCAGCTTCAGGGACACTGAAGCTTTCTTT	CASSFRDTEAFF
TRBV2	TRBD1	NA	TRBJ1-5	TGTGCCAGCAGTTGGGTTCAGGGGGCCGGTCAGCCCCAGCATTTT	CASSWVQGAGQPQHF
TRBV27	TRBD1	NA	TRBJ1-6	TGTGCCAGCAGCAGACAGGGGGCCCGGAATAATTCACCCCTCCACTTT	CASSRQGARNNSPLHF
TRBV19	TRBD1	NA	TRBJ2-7	TGTGCCAGTAGCCCAGGACAGGGGGCATTTGTGGGAACCTACGAGCAGTACTTC	CASSPGQGAFVGTYEQYF
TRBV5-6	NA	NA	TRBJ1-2	TGTGCCAGCAGCTCGGTGGATGGCCGCAGCGGCTATGGCTACACCTTC	CASSSVDGRSGYGYTF
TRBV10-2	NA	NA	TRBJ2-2	TGCGCCAGTAGAACAGGCACCGGGGAGCTGTTTTTT	CASRTGTGELFF
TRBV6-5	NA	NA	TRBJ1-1	TGTGCCAGCAGCCGGGGGAGCACTGAAGCTTTCTTT	CASSRGSTEAFF
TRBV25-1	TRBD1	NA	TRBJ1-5	TGTGCCAGCAGTGAAGGACAGGAGCACTCTCAGCCCCAGCATTTT	CASSEGQEHSQPQHF
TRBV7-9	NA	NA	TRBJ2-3	TGTGCCAGCAGCTTATACGGGAGTAGAAATACGCAGTATTTT	CASSLYGSRNTQYF
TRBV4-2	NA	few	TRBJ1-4	TGTGCCAGCAGCCAGACAGGCTTTAATGAAAAACTGTTTTTT	CASSQTGFNEKLFF
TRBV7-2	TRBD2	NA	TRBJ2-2	TGTGCCAGCAGCTTATCCCCGGGGAGGGTCGGGGAGCTGTTTTTT	CASSLSPGRVGELFF
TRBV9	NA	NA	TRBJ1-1	TGTGCCAGCAGCTCCACGGGGAGCACTGAAGCTTTCTTT	CASSSTGSTEAFF
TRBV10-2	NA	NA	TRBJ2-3	TGCGCCAGCATGGACCTAAATACGCAGTATTTT	CASMDLNTQYF
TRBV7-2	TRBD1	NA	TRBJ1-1	TGTGCCAGCAGCCTACAGGGGGCCCCCGGGTCTTTCTTT	CASSLQGAPGSFF
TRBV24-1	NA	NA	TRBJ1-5	TGTGCCACCAGTGATTTTAGCAGTCAGCCCCAGCATTTT	CATSDFSSQPQHF
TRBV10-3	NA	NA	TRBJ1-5	TGTGCCATCAGTGACACCAGCAATCAGCCCCAGCATTTT	CAISDTSNQPQHF
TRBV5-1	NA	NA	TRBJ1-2	TGCGCCAGCAGCACCGCAGAGCAGCTTAACTATGGCTACACCTTC	CASSTAEQLNYGYTF
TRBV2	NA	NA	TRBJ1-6	TGTGCCAGCGTGTCGGGGCAGGGCTATAATTCACCCCTCCACTTT	CASVSGQGYNSPLHF
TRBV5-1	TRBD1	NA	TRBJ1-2	TGCGCCAGCAGTGGACAGGGGGCAGGATATGGCTACACCTTC	CASSGQGAGYGYTF
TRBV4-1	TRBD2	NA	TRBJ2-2	TGCGCCAGCAGCCAAACCGCGGGGGGGCCCGGGGAGCTGTTTTTT	CASSQTAGGPGELFF
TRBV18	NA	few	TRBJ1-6	TGTGCCAGCTCACCACAGGACCAAAGTTCACCCCTCCACTTT	CASSPQDQSSPLHF
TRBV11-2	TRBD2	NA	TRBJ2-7	TGTGCCAGCAGCCCTCTGGTCGGACTAGGTTCCTACGAGCAGTACTTC	CASSPLVGLGSYEQYF
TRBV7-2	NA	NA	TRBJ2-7	TGTGCCAGCAGCTTAGTTGGCGGGTCGGCGGGCTACGAGCAGTACTTC	CASSLVGGSAGYEQYF
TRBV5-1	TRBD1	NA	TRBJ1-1	TGCGCCAGCAGCCGACAGGGGCGGACTGAAGCTTTCTTT	CASSRQGRTEAFF